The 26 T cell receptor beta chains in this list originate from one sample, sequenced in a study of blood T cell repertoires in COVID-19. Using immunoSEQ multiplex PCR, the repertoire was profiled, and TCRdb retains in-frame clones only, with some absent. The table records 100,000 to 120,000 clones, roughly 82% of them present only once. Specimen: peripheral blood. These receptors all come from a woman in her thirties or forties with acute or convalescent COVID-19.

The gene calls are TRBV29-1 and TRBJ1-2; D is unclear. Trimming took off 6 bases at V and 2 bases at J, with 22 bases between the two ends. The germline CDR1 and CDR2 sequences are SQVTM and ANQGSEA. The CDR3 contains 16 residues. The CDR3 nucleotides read TGCAGCGTCGCGAGAGACGGACGGGCGGGAAACTATGGCTACACCTTC. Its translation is CSVARDGRAGNYGYTF.

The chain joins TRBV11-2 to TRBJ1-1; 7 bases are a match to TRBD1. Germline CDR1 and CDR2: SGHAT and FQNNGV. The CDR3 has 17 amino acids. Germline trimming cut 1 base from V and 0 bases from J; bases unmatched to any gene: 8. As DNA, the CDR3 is TGTGCCAGCAGCTTAGGAAACAGGGGCCGTCTGAACACTGAAGCTTTCTTT. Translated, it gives CASSLGNRGRLNTEAFF.

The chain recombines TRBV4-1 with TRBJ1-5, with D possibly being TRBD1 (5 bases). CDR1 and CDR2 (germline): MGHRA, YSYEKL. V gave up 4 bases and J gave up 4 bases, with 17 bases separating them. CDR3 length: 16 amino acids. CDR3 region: CASSPSTYQGNQPQHF. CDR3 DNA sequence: TGCGCCAGCAGCCCGTCAACATACCAGGGTAATCAGCCCCAGCATTTT.

The CDR3 sequence is CASADTYNSPLHF. The CDR3 DNA reads TGTGCCAGTGCTGACACATATAATTCACCCCTCCACTTT. The V and J genes are TRBV19 and TRBJ1-6; D gene uncertain. V was clipped by 8 bases and J by 4 bases, with 9 bases between them. Germline CDR1 reads LNHDA; CDR2 reads SQIVND (reference sequence). The CDR3 is made up of 13 amino acids.

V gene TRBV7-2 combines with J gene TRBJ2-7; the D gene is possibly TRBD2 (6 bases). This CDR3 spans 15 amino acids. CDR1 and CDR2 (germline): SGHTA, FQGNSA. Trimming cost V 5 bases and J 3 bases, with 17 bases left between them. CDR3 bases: TGTGCCAGCAGCCAGACGGCAGTCGGGGGCTACGAGCAGTACTTC. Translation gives CASSQTAVGGYEQYF.

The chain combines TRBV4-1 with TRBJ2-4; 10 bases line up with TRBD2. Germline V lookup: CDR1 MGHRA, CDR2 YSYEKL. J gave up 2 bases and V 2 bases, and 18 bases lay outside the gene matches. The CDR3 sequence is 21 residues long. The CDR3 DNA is TGCGCCAGCAGCCAAAGGGCCTTTAGTGGGAGCGGGGGGGTTCCCAAAAACATTCAGTACTTC. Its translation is CASSQRAFSGSGGVPKNIQYF.

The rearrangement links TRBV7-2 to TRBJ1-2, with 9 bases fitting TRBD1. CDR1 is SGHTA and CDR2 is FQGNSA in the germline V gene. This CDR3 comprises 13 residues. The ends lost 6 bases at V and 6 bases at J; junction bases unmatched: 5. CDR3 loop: CASRRDRENGYTF. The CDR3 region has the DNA TGTGCCAGCAGGCGGGACAGGGAAAATGGCTACACCTTC.

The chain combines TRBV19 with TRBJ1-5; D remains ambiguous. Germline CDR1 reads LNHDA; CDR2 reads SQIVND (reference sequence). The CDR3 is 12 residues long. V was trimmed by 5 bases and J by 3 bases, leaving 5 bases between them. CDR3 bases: TGTGCCAGTAGTTCCCACAATCAGCCCCAGCATTTT. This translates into CASSSHNQPQHF. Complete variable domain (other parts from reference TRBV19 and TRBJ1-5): DGGITQSPKYLFRKEGQNVTLSCEQNLNHDAMYWYRQDPGQGLRLIYYSQIVNDFQKGDIAEGYSVSREKKESFPLTVTSAQKNPTAFYLCASSSHNQPQHFGDGTRLSIL.

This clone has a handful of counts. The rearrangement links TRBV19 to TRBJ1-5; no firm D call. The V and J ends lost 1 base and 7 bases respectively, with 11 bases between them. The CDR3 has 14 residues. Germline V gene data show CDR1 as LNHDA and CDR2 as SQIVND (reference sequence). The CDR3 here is CASSIGRSGQPQHF. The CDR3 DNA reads TGTGCCAGTAGTATAGGGCGGTCCGGGCAGCCCCAGCATTTT.

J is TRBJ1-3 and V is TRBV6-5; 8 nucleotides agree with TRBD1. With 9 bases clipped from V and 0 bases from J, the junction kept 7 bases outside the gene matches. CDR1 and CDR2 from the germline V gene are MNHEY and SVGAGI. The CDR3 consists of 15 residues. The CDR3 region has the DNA TGTGCCAGTTCGGGACAGGCGCTCTCTGGAAACACCATATATTTT. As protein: CASSGQALSGNTIYF.

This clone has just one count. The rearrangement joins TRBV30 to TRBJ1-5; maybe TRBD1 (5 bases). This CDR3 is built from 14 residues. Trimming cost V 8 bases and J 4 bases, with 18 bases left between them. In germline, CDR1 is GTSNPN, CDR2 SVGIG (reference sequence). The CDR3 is CAAQVDRRNQPQHF. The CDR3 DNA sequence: TGTGCCGCTCAAGTTGACAGAAGGAATCAGCCCCAGCATTTT. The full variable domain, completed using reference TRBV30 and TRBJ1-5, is SQTIHQWPATLVQPVGSPLSLECTVEGTSNPNLYWYRQAAGRGLQLLFYSVGIGQISSEVPQNLSASRPQDRQFILSSKKLLLSDSGFYLCAAQVDRRNQPQHFGDGTRLSIL.

The CDR3 DNA follows: TGTGCCAGCTCACCACCGGAACACCAGGGGGCGTTTGCCAAAAACATTCAGTACTTC. It specifies CASSPPEHQGAFAKNIQYF. This chain uses TRBV18 with TRBJ2-4; 8 nucleotides agree with TRBD1. Per germline, CDR1 KGHSH and CDR2 LQKENI. CDR3 length: 19 residues. Trimming removed 0 bases from V and 1 base from J; junction bases left unmatched: 11.

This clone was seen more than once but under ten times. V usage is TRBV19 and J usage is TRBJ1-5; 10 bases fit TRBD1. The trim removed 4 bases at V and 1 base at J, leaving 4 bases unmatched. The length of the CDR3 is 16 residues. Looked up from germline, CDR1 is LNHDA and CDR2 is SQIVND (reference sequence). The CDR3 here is CASSTGQGTSNQPQHF. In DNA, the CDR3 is TGTGCCAGTAGTACGGGACAGGGGACCAGCAATCAGCCCCAGCATTTT. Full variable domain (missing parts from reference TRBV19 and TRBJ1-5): DGGITQSPKYLFRKEGQNVTLSCEQNLNHDAMYWYRQDPGQGLRLIYYSQIVNDFQKGDIAEGYSVSREKKESFPLTVTSAQKNPTAFYLCASSTGQGTSNQPQHFGDGTRLSIL.

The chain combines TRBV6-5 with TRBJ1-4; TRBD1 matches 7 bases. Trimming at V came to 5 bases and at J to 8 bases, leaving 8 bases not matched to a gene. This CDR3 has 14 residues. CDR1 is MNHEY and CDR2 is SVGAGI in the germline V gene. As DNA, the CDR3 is TGTGCCAGCAGTCTGACAGGGCTCGAGGAAAAACTGTTTTTT. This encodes CASSLTGLEEKLFF.

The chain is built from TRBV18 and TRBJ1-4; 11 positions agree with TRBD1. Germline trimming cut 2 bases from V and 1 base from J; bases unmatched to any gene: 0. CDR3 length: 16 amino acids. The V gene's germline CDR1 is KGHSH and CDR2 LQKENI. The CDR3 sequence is CASSPGTGGTNEKLFF. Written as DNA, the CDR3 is TGTGCCAGCTCACCAGGGACAGGGGGAACTAATGAAAAACTGTTTTTT.

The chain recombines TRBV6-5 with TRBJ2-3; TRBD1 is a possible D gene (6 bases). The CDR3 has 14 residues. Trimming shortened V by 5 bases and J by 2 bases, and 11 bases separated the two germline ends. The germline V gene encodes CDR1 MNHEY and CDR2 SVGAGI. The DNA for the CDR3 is TGTGCCAGCAGTCCGGGACATTTCACAGATACGCAGTATTTT. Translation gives CASSPGHFTDTQYF.

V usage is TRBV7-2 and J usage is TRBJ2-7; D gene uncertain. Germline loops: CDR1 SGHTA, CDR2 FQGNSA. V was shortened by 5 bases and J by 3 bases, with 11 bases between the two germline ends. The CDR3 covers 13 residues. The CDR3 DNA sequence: TGTGCCAGCAGCCCCACCTACCGCTACGAGCAGTACTTC. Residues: CASSPTYRYEQYF. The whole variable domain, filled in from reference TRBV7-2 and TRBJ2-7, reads GAGVSQSPSNKVTEKGKDVELRCDPISGHTALYWYRQSLGQGLEFLIYFQGNSAPDKSGLPSDRFSAERTGGSVSTLTIQRTQQEDSAVYLCASSPTYRYEQYFGPGTRLTVT.

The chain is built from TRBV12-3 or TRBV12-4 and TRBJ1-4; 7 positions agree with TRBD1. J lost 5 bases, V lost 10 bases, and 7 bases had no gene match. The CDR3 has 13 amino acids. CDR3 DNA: TGTGCCACCTCGACAGGGTTAAATGAAAAACTGTTTTTT. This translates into CATSTGLNEKLFF.

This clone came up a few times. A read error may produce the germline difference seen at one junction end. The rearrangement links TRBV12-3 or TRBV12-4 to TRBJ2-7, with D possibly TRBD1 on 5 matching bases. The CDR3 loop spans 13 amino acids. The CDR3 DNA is TGTGCCAGCAGCCCAGGCCAGGGTCGTGAGCGGTACTTC. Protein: CASSPGQGRERYF.

CDR3 region: CSAGDRGTNYGYTF. As DNA, the CDR3 is TGCAGCGCAGGGGACAGGGGTACGAACTATGGCTACACCTTC. This chain connects TRBV29-1 to TRBJ1-2; 10 bases match TRBD1. Germline-derived CDR1 and CDR2 are SQVTM and ANQGSEA. This CDR3 comprises 14 residues. With 7 bases clipped from V and 2 bases from J, the junction kept 7 bases outside the gene matches. Filled out from reference TRBV29-1 and TRBJ1-2, the complete variable domain reads SAVISQKPSRDICQRGTSLTIQCQVDSQVTMMFWYRQQPGQSLTLIATANQGSEATYESGFVIDKFPISRPNLTFSTLTVSNMSPEDSSIYLCSAGDRGTNYGYTFGSGTRLTVV.

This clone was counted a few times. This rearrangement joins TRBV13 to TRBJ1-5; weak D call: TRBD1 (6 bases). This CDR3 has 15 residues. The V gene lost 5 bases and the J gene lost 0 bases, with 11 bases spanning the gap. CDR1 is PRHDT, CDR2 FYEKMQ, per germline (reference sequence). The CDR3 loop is CASSLRDNSNQPQHF. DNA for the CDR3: TGTGCCAGCAGCCTCCGGGACAATAGCAATCAGCCCCAGCATTTT.

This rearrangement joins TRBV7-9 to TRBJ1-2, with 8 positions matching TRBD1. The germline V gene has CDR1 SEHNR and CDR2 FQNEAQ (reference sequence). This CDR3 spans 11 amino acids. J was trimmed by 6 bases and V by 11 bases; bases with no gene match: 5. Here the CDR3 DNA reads TGTGCCTTGCAGGGGGCGAATGGCTACACCTTC. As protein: CALQGANGYTF.

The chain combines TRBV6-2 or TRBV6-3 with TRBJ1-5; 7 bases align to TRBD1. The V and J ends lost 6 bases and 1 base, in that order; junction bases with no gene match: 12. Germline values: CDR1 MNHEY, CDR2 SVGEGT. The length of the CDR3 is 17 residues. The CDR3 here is CASSRAETGRSNQPQHF. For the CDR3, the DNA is TGTGCCAGCAGCAGAGCTGAGACAGGGAGGAGCAATCAGCCCCAGCATTTT.

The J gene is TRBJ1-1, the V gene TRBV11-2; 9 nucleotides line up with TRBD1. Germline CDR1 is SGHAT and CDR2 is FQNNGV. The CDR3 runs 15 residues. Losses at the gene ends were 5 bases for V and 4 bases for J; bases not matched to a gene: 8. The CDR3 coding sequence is TGTGCCAGCAGCCTCCGACAGGGGGGAGGCACTGAAGCTTTCTTT. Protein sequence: CASSLRQGGGTEAFF.

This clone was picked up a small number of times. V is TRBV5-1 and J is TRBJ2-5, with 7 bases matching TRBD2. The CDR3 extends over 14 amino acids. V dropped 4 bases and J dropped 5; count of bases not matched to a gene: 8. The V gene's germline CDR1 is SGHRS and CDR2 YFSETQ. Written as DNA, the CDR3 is TGCGCCAGCAGCAACGCCTGGGGGGGGGAGACCCAGTACTTC. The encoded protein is CASSNAWGGETQYF.

The CDR3 region has the DNA TGTGCCAGCAGCGACGGACAGGGGAGGAACTATGGCTACACCTTC. This codes for CASSDGQGRNYGYTF. The chain has TRBV5-5 and TRBJ1-2; 9 nucleotides align to TRBD1. The CDR3 runs to 15 residues. CDR1 and CDR2 from the germline V gene are SGHKS and YYEKEE (reference sequence). The V and J ends lost 4 bases and 2 bases, in that order; junction bases with no gene match: 6. Full variable domain (outside the CDR3, taken from reference TRBV5-5 and TRBJ1-2): DAGVTQSPTHLIKTRGQQVTLRCSPISGHKSVSWYQQVLGQGPQFIFQYYEKEERGRGNFPDRFSARQFPNYSSELNVNALLLGDSALYLCASSDGQGRNYGYTFGSGTRLTVV.